This passage covers 17 T cell receptor beta chains from one sample sequenced in a study of response to subunit inactivated influenza vaccine. TCRdb fed the RT-PCR reads into MiXCR, producing one record per CDR3 protein. The sample yields just under 550,000 distinct CDR3 sequences, less than 25% seen once. In addition, the sample was reused for a study of T cells expressing NK-cell markers. As reported in that work: UMI-tagged 5'RACE template switching yielded the TCR beta cDNA.

This specimen consisted of CD4+ T cells sorted from PBMCs, obtained about 12 days after vaccination. The receptors shown here come from a man aged 45-65 years who received an inactivated influenza vaccine.

A word on this clonotype: Given the absence of the conserved phenylalanine or tryptophan at the CDR3 end, a read error is likely. Because the CDR3's place on the DNA is in doubt, the DNA is left out and the CDR3 is given as listed by TCRdb. This chain uses TRBV29-1 with TRBJ2-3. Germline V gene sequence: CDR1 SQVTM, CDR2 ANQGSEA. The CDR3 comprises 11 residues, both ends counted. The CDR3 protein is CSVEGPSRQAS.

The chain employs TRBV29-1 and TRBJ2-5, with D possibly TRBD1 on 5 matching bases. Germline V lookup: CDR1 SQVTM, CDR2 ANQGSEA. The V end was cut by 5 bases, the J end by 2 bases, with 12 bases between. The CDR3 runs to 13 residues. CDR3 loop: CSVTTGFQETQYF. The CDR3 nucleotides are TGCAGCGTTACTACAGGATTTCAAGAGACCCAGTACTTC.

The V call is TRBV28, the J call TRBJ1-1, with a possible D match to TRBD1 (6 bases). The CDR3 has 15 residues. Trimming left V 8 bases short and J 3 bases short, with 19 bases between. The germline CDR1 and CDR2 sequences are MDHEN and SYDVKM. Here the CDR3 DNA reads TGTGCCAGCCCCCCGGGTGACGGGGGCGACACTGAAGCTTTCTTT. Translated, it gives CASPPGDGGDTEAFF.

This clonotype came up many times. The rearrangement links TRBV4-2 to TRBJ2-1; TRBD1 agrees at 9 bases. Trimming removed 3 bases from V and 3 bases from J; junction bases left unmatched: 3. Germline V gene sequence: CDR1 LGHNA, CDR2 YNFKEQ. The CDR3 consists of 15 residues. Written as DNA, the CDR3 is TGTGCCAGCAGCCAGGGACAGGGTAACTACAATGAGCAGTTCTTC. It yields the protein CASSQGQGNYNEQFF.

The chain combines TRBV4-2 with TRBJ2-2, with D possibly TRBD1 on 5 matching bases. CDR1 LGHNA and CDR2 YNFKEQ come from the germline V gene. The CDR3 length is 13 residues. With 2 bases removed from V and 7 bases from J, the gap between germline ends came to 8 bases. DNA of the CDR3: TGTGCCAGCAGCCAAATGCAGGGCGGGGAGCTGTTTTTT. It encodes CASSQMQGGELFF.

The table lists this clonotype with a few counts. V and J are TRBV14 and TRBJ2-5; 8 nucleotides line up with TRBD2. Germline lookup yields CDR1 SGHDN and CDR2 FVKESK. The CDR3 has 14 amino acids. Unmatched junction bases numbered 5, after V lost 4 bases and J lost 4 bases. CDR3 DNA: TGTGCCAGCAGCCCTCGGACTAGCAGAGAGACCCAGTACTTC. It specifies CASSPRTSRETQYF.

This clonotype was seen a few times. The chain's CDR3 is CASEKGTSSNTEAFF. The DNA for the CDR3 is TGCGCCAGCGAGAAGGGGACATCCTCGAACACTGAAGCTTTCTTT. V and J are TRBV5-1 and TRBJ1-1; perhaps TRBD1 as D (6 bases). The germline V gene has CDR1 SGHRS and CDR2 YFSETQ. CDR3 length: 15 residues. Trimming stripped 7 bases from V and 1 base from J, with 17 bases between.

This clonotype was seen a few times. CDR3 in amino acids: CASSLYRGTGELFF. The CDR3 DNA follows: TGCGCCAGCAGCTTGTACAGGGGAACCGGGGAGCTGTTTTTT. The rearrangement links TRBV5-1 to TRBJ2-2, with 7 bases fitting TRBD1. There are 14 residues in the CDR3. Germline CDR1 is SGHRS and CDR2 is YFSETQ. The V segment lost 1 base and the J segment 5 bases; nucleotides outside the gene matches: 2.

The gene calls are TRBV9 and TRBJ2-7; D tentatively reads TRBD1 or TRBD2 (5 bases each). The ends were cut back, 4 bases at V and 6 bases at J, with 14 bases in the middle. The CDR3 contains 13 residues. Per the germline V gene, CDR1 is SGDLS and CDR2 is YYNGEE. CDR3 sequence reads: CASSPGTYGEQYF. DNA of the CDR3: TGTGCCAGCAGCCCCGGGACGTACGGCGAGCAGTACTTC.

The table lists this clonotype with many counts. The V and J genes are TRBV5-1 and TRBJ2-7; D unresolved. V dropped 0 bases and J dropped 6 bases, with 10 bases sitting between them. CDR3 length: 13 amino acids. CDR1 and CDR2 from the germline V gene are SGHRS and YFSETQ. CDR3 loop: CASSLDPWGEQYF. The CDR3 DNA reads as TGCGCCAGCAGCTTGGATCCCTGGGGCGAGCAGTACTTC.

Only a few counts were recorded for this clonotype. V and J are TRBV6-2 or TRBV6-3 and TRBJ2-3; D is possibly TRBD2 (6 bases). Germline lookup yields CDR1 MNHEY and CDR2 SVGEGT. Trimming pared 5 bases from V and 2 bases from J, leaving 11 bases between. The CDR3 length is 14 residues. The CDR3 sequence: CASSPGTLTDTQYF. The CDR3 DNA reads as TGTGCCAGCAGTCCCGGGACTCTCACAGATACGCAGTATTTT.

The V gene is TRBV7-2, the J gene TRBJ2-7, with 7 bases that match TRBD1. The germline gives CDR1 SGHTA, CDR2 FQGNSA. This CDR3 has 13 amino acids. V shed 5 bases and J 5 bases; nucleotides not matched to a gene: 6. The CDR3 bases are TGTGCCAGCAGCCCAGGGGGAAGCGACGAGCAGTACTTC. Its protein is CASSPGGSDEQYF. Filled out from reference TRBV7-2 and TRBJ2-7, the complete variable domain reads GAGVSQSPSNKVTEKGKDVELRCDPISGHTALYWYRQSLGQGLEFLIYFQGNSAPDKSGLPSDRFSAERTGGSVSTLTIQRTQQEDSAVYLCASSPGGSDEQYFGPGTRLTVT.

This sequence joins TRBV9 and TRBJ2-1, with 7 bases aligning to TRBD1. Germline V lookup: CDR1 SGDLS, CDR2 YYNGEE. V was pared by 0 bases and J by 6 bases, with 9 bases of the junction left unmatched. The CDR3 sequence is 16 residues long. DNA for the CDR3: TGTGCCAGCAGCGTAGGGATAGGACAGGCACCCAATGAGCAGTTCTTC. This sequence encodes CASSVGIGQAPNEQFF.

This chain joins TRBV6-1 and TRBJ1-6; D not resolved. The CDR3 runs to 12 residues. V lost 7 bases and J 10 bases, leaving 11 bases between the germline ends. The V gene's germline CDR1 is MNHNS and CDR2 SASEGT. The CDR3 here is CASTVGSSPLHF. The CDR3 DNA follows: TGTGCCAGCACTGTAGGATCCTCACCCCTCCACTTT.

The J gene is TRBJ1-2, the V gene TRBV7-8; 8 bases line up with TRBD1. With V trimmed by 0 bases and J by 14 bases, 8 bases remained unmatched. The germline V gene encodes CDR1 SGHVS and CDR2 FQNEAQ. The CDR3 extends over 13 amino acids. The CDR3: CASSLAGQAKVTF. The CDR3 bases are TGTGCCAGCAGCTTAGCGGGACAGGCCAAAGTTACCTTC.

This chain uses TRBV27 with TRBJ2-3; D perhaps matches TRBD2 (5 bases). The V gene lost 0 bases and the J gene lost 0 bases, with 10 bases spanning the gap. The CDR3 runs 16 residues. Germline V gene lookup returns CDR1 MNHEY and CDR2 SMNVEV (reference sequence). The CDR3 coding sequence is TGTGCCAGCAGTTTATCGACTACCCCTAGCACAGATACGCAGTATTTT. Translating it yields CASSLSTTPSTDTQYF.

This clonotype turned up a few times. The chain recombines TRBV5-1 with TRBJ2-2; perhaps TRBD1 as D (6 bases). Germline values: CDR1 SGHRS, CDR2 YFSETQ. This CDR3 has 13 amino acids. Trimming shortened V by 4 bases and J by 6 bases, and 10 bases separated the two germline ends. DNA of the CDR3: TGCGCCAGCAGCCCACAGGGTCCCGGGGAGCTGTTTTTT. This encodes CASSPQGPGELFF.